These T cell receptor beta chains were read from a single sample in a study of T cells in Graves' hyperthyroidism and ophthalmopathy. TCRdb used MiXCR to reprocess the multiplex PCR reads, holding one entry per CDR3 protein. Among a few hundred thousand distinct CDR3 sequences listed, approximately 13% were seen once. Sample: blood. The receptors were gathered from a woman in her twenties or thirties with Graves' hyperthyroidism that later progressed to Graves' ophthalmopathy. CDR3s include the opening cysteine and the closing phenylalanine or tryptophan. D genes are given only for firm matches. Size values are once, few and many counts, or a class for expanded clones, and some rows have none.

cdr3_aa cdr3_nt j_call v_call d_call clone_size
CASSPEITDNEQFF TGTGCCAGCTCACCAGAGATAACAGACAATGAGCAGTTCTTC TRBJ2-1 TRBV18 NA NA
CASSVQTSEGEQFF TGTGCCAGCAGCGTCCAGACTAGCGAGGGTGAGCAGTTCTTC TRBJ2-1 TRBV14 TRBD2 many
CASSDTGAWSNQPQHF TGTGCCAGCAGCGACACGGGGGCATGGAGCAATCAGCCCCAGCATTTT TRBJ1-5 TRBV7-8 NA NA
CASKGLTQETQYF TGTGCCAGTAAGGGACTGACCCAAGAGACCCAGTACTTC TRBJ2-5 TRBV12-3/TRBV12-4 NA many
CASSPFSGRMTGELFF TGTGCCAGCAGTCCTTTTAGCGGGAGGATGACCGGGGAGCTGTTTTTT TRBJ2-2 TRBV12-3/TRBV12-4 TRBD2 many
CASRNKQGGTYEQYF TGTGCCAGCAGGAATAAACAGGGAGGGACCTACGAGCAGTACTTC TRBJ2-7 TRBV27 NA many
CASSSGQDTEAFF TGTGCCAGCAGTTCGGGACAGGACACTGAAGCTTTCTTT TRBJ1-1 TRBV28 TRBD1 many
CAWSEGDVSSYNEQFF TGTGCCTGGAGTGAGGGTGACGTAAGCTCCTACAATGAGCAGTTCTTC TRBJ2-1 TRBV30 NA many
CASSDVGRAEAFF TGTGCCAGCAGTGACGTGGGACGGGCAGAAGCTTTCTTT TRBJ1-1 TRBV2 NA NA
CAFLNMGAGELFF TGTGCCTTCCTCAATATGGGAGCGGGGGAGCTGTTTTTT TRBJ2-2 TRBV10-3 NA many
CSVGRGLTYEQYF TGCAGCGTTGGGAGGGGATTAACCTACGAGCAGTACTTC TRBJ2-7 TRBV29-1 NA many
CASGLVTSGRSSYEQYF TGTGCTAGTGGTTTGGTAACTAGCGGGAGGAGCTCCTACGAGCAGTACTTC TRBJ2-7 TRBV12-5 TRBD2 many
CASSTTGTNQPQHF TGTGCCAGTAGCACGACAGGGACCAATCAGCCCCAGCATTTT TRBJ1-5 TRBV19 TRBD1 few
CASSQPQFSETQYF TGTGCCAGCAGCCAACCGCAATTTTCGGAGACCCAGTACTTC TRBJ2-5 TRBV3-1 NA many
CATSKVGDSPNNEQFF TGTGCCACCAGCAAGGTGGGGGATAGCCCCAACAATGAGCAGTTCTTC TRBJ2-1 TRBV15 NA many
CASSSQGITDTQYF TGTGCCAGCAGTTCGCAGGGAATAACAGATACGCAGTATTTT TRBJ2-3 TRBV2 NA many
CASSLVGWDTQYF TGTGCCAGCAGCCTCGTCGGTTGGGATACGCAGTATTTT TRBJ2-3 TRBV7-9 NA NA
CAWSRQEEKLFF TGTGCCTGGAGCCGGCAAGAGGAAAAACTGTTTTTT TRBJ1-4 TRBV30 NA few
CASGLIIASQETQYF TGTGCTAGTGGTTTGATAATAGCGTCCCAAGAGACCCAGTACTTC TRBJ2-5 TRBV12-5 NA NA
CASSLRDSGESSPLHF TGCGCCAGCAGCCTCCGGGACAGCGGGGAGAGTTCACCCCTCCACTTT TRBJ1-6 TRBV5-1 TRBD1 NA
CASSWGQETQYF TGTGCCAGCAGCTGGGGACAAGAGACCCAGTACTTC TRBJ2-5 TRBV7-2 NA many
CASRRSGASEAEAFF TGTGCCAGCAGGAGATCCGGGGCCTCGGAGGCTGAAGCTTTCTTT TRBJ1-1 TRBV2 NA many
CASSDGRGGNTIYF TGTGCCAGCAGTGATGGACGGGGTGGAAACACCATATATTTT TRBJ1-3 TRBV2 NA many
CASSYGLADNEQFF TGTGCCAGCAGTTATGGACTAGCGGACAATGAGCAGTTCTTC TRBJ2-1 TRBV28 TRBD2 many
CASSQASGYNYGYTF TGTGCCAGCAGCCAAGCGTCAGGTTATAACTATGGCTACACCTTC TRBJ1-2 TRBV3-1 NA many
CASRGTPSYEQYF TGTGCCAGCAGGGGGACCCCCTCCTACGAGCAGTACTTC TRBJ2-7 TRBV27 NA many
CAWSVGAVGYEQYF TGTGCCTGGAGCGTGGGAGCGGTGGGTTACGAGCAGTACTTC TRBJ2-7 TRBV30 NA many
CAISESQGDYNEQFF TGTGCCATCAGTGAGTCCCAGGGAGACTACAATGAGCAGTTCTTC TRBJ2-1 TRBV10-3 NA many
CASSLQTPQQGYEQYF TGTGCCAGCAGCCTTCAAACCCCCCAACAGGGGTACGAGCAGTACTTC TRBJ2-7 TRBV27 TRBD1 many
CASSRGNYGQETQYF TGTGCCAGCAGCCGTGGGAACTACGGTCAAGAGACCCAGTACTTC TRBJ2-5 TRBV5-6 NA NA
CASSQDRQGGEKLFF TGTGCCAGCAGCCAAGATCGTCAGGGAGGTGAAAAACTGTTTTTT TRBJ1-4 TRBV4-2 NA few
CSARVSGSQPQHF TGCAGTGCTAGAGTATCAGGAAGTCAGCCCCAGCATTTT TRBJ1-5 TRBV20-1 NA many
CAWSFQAYEQYF TGTGCCTGGAGTTTTCAAGCCTACGAGCAGTACTTC TRBJ2-7 TRBV30 NA NA
CASSSDFTGGLSSPLHF TGTGCCAGCAGTTCGGACTTCACAGGGGGCCTTAGTTCACCCCTCCACTTT TRBJ1-6 TRBV27 TRBD1 NA
CAISAGTVSTGELFF TGTGCCATCAGTGCGGGGACAGTAAGCACCGGGGAGCTGTTTTTT TRBJ2-2 TRBV10-3 TRBD1 many
CASSLGGRFNNEQFF TGTGCCAGCAGCTTGGGCGGGAGGTTTAACAATGAGCAGTTCTTC TRBJ2-1 TRBV7-6 TRBD2 many
CASSHEGKAGYTF TGTGCCAGCAGCCATGAAGGGAAGGCTGGCTACACCTTC TRBJ1-2 TRBV3-1 NA NA
CASSLIPGLAGEHNEQFF TGTGCCAGCAGCTTAATCCCGGGACTAGCGGGAGAACACAATGAGCAGTTCTTC TRBJ2-1 TRBV7-3 TRBD2 many
CASSSGSRRAEAFF TGTGCCAGCAGTTCAGGGTCTAGACGTGCTGAAGCTTTCTTT TRBJ1-1 TRBV6-2/TRBV6-3 NA many
CASSRGMTGELFF TGTGCCAGTTCGAGGGGGATGACCGGGGAGCTGTTTTTT TRBJ2-2 TRBV7-8 NA few
CAISREYTKNIQYF TGTGCCATCAGCCGCGAGTACACCAAAAACATTCAGTACTTC TRBJ2-4 TRBV10-3 NA NA
CSATTGVGQYF TGCAGTGCAACAACCGGGGTTGGGCAGTACTTC TRBJ2-7 TRBV20-1 NA NA
CASSPAGGIIGELFF TGTGCCAGCAGTCCCGCGGGAGGAATTATCGGGGAGCTGTTTTTT TRBJ2-2 TRBV9 TRBD2 many
CASSPTLGQIYEQYF TGCGCCAGCAGTCCCACACTTGGACAGATCTACGAGCAGTACTTC TRBJ2-7 TRBV4-1 NA few
CASSLTSGVPYEQYF TGTGCCAGCAGCTTAACCAGCGGGGTCCCCTACGAGCAGTACTTC TRBJ2-7 TRBV7-3 TRBD2 few
CASSLTRDRGAFF TGTGCCAGCAGCCTTACCCGGGACAGGGGAGCTTTCTTT TRBJ1-1 TRBV6-1 TRBD1 many
CAWRAGGPPYGYTF TGTGCCTGGAGAGCAGGGGGCCCCCCTTATGGCTACACCTTC TRBJ1-2 TRBV30 TRBD1 NA
CSASRTGDIADTQYF TGCAGTGCCTCGAGGACAGGGGATATCGCAGATACGCAGTATTTT TRBJ2-3 TRBV20-1 TRBD1 many
CASIRGGTEAFF TGTGCCAGCATCCGGGGGGGCACTGAAGCTTTCTTT TRBJ1-1 TRBV27 NA many
CASSLGLRGQYF TGTGCCAGCAGTTTGGGTCTTCGAGGCCAGTACTTC TRBJ2-5 TRBV28 NA many
CASSISFYNEQFF TGTGCCAGTAGTATAAGCTTCTACAATGAGCAGTTCTTC TRBJ2-1 TRBV19 NA many
CASSQTTSGSQKGEQYF TGCGCCAGCAGCCAGACGACTAGCGGGAGCCAGAAAGGAGAGCAGTACTTC TRBJ2-7 TRBV4-1 TRBD2 NA
CASSVVGYNEQFF TGTGCCAGCAGTGTGGTAGGGTACAATGAGCAGTTCTTC TRBJ2-1 TRBV6-1 NA many
CASGWGHYEQYF TGTGCCAGCGGTTGGGGTCATTACGAGCAGTACTTC TRBJ2-7 TRBV28 NA NA
CASSPEGVRGPYNEQFF TGTGCCAGCAGCCCCGAAGGGGTGCGAGGCCCCTACAATGAGCAGTTCTTC TRBJ2-1 TRBV7-3 NA many